A single sample gave rise to the 9 T cell receptor beta chains below, sequenced in a study of T cells in Graves' hyperthyroidism and ophthalmopathy. TCR beta CDR3 region amplification was performed from RNA transcripts. Initially, a first-round RT-PCR of the TCR CDR3 employed the HTBI primer set. One entry per CDR3 protein results from TCRdb running MiXCR on the multiplex PCR reads. The table has roughly 380,000 distinct CDR3 sequences, approximately 13% seen once. The specimen was blood. These receptors all come from a woman in her sixties or seventies with Graves' hyperthyroidism.

This clonotype was observed a handful of times. The chain carries TRBV25-1 and TRBJ1-5; possibly TRBD1 for D (6 bases). V shed 6 bases and J shed 4 bases, with 13 bases lying between them. CDR3 length equals 14 residues. The germline gives CDR1 MGHDK, CDR2 SYGVNS. The CDR3 DNA reads TGTGCCAGCAGAGGGGGAGGGTGGAATCAGCCCCAGCATTTT. This codes for CASRGGGWNQPQHF.

The V call is TRBV4-1, the J call TRBJ1-2, with 7 bases fitting TRBD1. J was trimmed by 8 bases and V by 0 bases; bases with no gene match: 9. Germline CDR1 and CDR2: MGHRA and YSYEKL. The CDR3 is made up of 15 amino acids. The CDR3 loop is CASSQDGQALWGYTF. The CDR3, as DNA: TGCGCCAGCAGCCAAGATGGACAGGCTCTATGGGGCTACACCTTC.

The chain carries TRBV18 and TRBJ1-3; D call uncertain. In germline, CDR1 is KGHSH, CDR2 LQKENI. The V and J ends lost 2 bases and 4 bases respectively, with 9 bases between them. The CDR3 covers 14 residues. CDR3 protein: CASSPGQEGNTIYF. CDR3 bases: TGTGCCAGCTCACCAGGCCAGGAGGGAAACACCATATATTTT.

This clonotype came up many times. The CDR3 sequence: CSARGYTHPNEQFF. CDR3 nucleotide sequence: TGCAGTGCTAGAGGATACACCCATCCCAATGAGCAGTTCTTC. This chain links TRBV20-1 with TRBJ2-1, with D uncertain. V dropped 1 base and J dropped 6 bases, with 13 bases sitting between them. CDR1 DFQATT and CDR2 SNEGSKA come from the germline V gene (reference sequence). The CDR3 has 14 amino acids.

This clonotype was found many times. Written as DNA, the CDR3 is TGCAGCGTTGAAGTTGGGTCAGGGGGTGTCGAGCAGTACTTC. It translates to CSVEVGSGGVEQYF. This chain uses TRBV29-1 with TRBJ2-7; TRBD1 agrees at 7 bases. Germline CDR1 SQVTM, CDR2 ANQGSEA. The CDR3 is 14 amino acids. Trimming at V came to 1 base and at J to 6 bases, leaving 9 bases not matched to a gene.

The chain is built from TRBV6-1 and TRBJ2-7, with TRBD2 identical over 7 bases. Per germline, CDR1 MNHNS and CDR2 SASEGT. CDR3 length: 16 amino acids. Germline trimming cut 6 bases from V and 4 bases from J; bases unmatched to any gene: 15. DNA for the CDR3: TGTGCCAGCAGCACTCTCAGGAGGGAGGGCCGGTACGAGCAGTACTTC. Translated, it gives CASSTLRREGRYEQYF.

This clonotype was observed many times. V and J are TRBV12-3 or TRBV12-4 and TRBJ2-1, with D unclear. V was shortened by 4 bases and J by 6 bases, with 13 bases between the two germline ends. This CDR3 spans 14 amino acids. CDR3 loop: CASSSPGRLNEQFF. CDR3 bases: TGTGCCAGCAGTTCGCCGGGCAGACTCAATGAGCAGTTCTTC.

This clonotype was observed at least ten times. The chain links TRBV30 to TRBJ2-5; weak D call: TRBD2 (5 bases). Germline assignment: CDR1 GTSNPN and CDR2 SVGIG (reference sequence). The CDR3 is made up of 13 amino acids. The V gene lost 0 bases and the J gene lost 7 bases, with 12 bases spanning the gap. CDR3 in amino acids: CAWSVRGGRTQYF. Written as DNA, the CDR3 is TGTGCCTGGAGTGTACGAGGCGGGCGGACCCAGTACTTC.

As concerns this clonotype: This may come from a read error, since a much larger clone is one base off. The V call is TRBV2, the J call TRBJ1-2; a possible D gene is TRBD1 (5 bases). This CDR3 spans 13 amino acids. The germline CDR1 and CDR2 sequences are SNHLY and FYNNEI. The CDR3 protein is CASGEQVNYGYTF. The CDR3 nucleotides are TGTGCCAGCGGTGAACAGGTCAACTATGGCTACACCTTC.